This TCR beta chain was found in a study of brain T cells in children with intractable seizures. This CDR3 has 14 residues. V lost 6 bases and J 4 bases, leaving 13 bases between the germline ends. CDR1 MNHEY and CDR2 SVGAGI come from the germline V gene. Profiling relied on immunoSEQ multiplex PCR, and the TCRdb table lists in-frame clones only, not all of them. This sample has just under 65,000 clones; roughly 95% occur once, and the top ten carry roughly 0.4%. The clonotype comes from a boy under two years old with focal cortical dysplasia and intractable seizures. This chain links TRBV6-5 with TRBJ1-5; D remains unclear. The sequencing used peripheral blood, collected at surgery. CDR3 in amino acids: CASRFSGQNQPQHF. CDR3 DNA sequence: TGTGCCAGCAGGTTTTCCGGGCAGAATCAGCCCCAGCATTTT.